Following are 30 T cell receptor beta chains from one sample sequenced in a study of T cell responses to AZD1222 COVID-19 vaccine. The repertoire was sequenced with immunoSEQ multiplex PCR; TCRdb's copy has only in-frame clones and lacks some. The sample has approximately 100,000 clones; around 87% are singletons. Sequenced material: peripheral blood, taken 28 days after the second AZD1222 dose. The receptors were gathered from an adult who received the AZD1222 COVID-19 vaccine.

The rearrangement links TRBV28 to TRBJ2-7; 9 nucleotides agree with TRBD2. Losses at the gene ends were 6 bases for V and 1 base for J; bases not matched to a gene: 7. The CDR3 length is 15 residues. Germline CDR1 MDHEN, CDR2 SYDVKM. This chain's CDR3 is CASSRSGSASYEQYF. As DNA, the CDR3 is TGTGCCAGCAGCCGTAGCGGGAGTGCATCCTACGAGCAGTACTTC.

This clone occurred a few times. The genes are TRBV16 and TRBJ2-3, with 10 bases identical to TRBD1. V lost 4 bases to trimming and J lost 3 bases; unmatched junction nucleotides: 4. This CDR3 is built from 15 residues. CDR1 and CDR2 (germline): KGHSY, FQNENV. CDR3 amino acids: CASSPGGQGTDTQYF. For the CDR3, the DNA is TGTGCCAGCAGCCCTGGGGGACAGGGGACAGATACGCAGTATTTT.

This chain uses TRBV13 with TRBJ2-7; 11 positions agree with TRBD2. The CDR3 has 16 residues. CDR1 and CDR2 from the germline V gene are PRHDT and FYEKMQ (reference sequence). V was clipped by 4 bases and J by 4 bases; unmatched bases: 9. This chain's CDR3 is CASSSDLAGGRYEQYF. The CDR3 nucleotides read TGTGCCAGCAGCTCAGACCTAGCGGGAGGTCGGTACGAGCAGTACTTC. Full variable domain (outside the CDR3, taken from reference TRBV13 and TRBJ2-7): AAGVIQSPRHLIKEKRETATLKCYPIPRHDTVYWYQQGPGQDPQFLISFYEKMQSDKGSIPDRFSAQQFSDYHSELNMSSLELGDSALYFCASSSDLAGGRYEQYFGPGTRLTVT.

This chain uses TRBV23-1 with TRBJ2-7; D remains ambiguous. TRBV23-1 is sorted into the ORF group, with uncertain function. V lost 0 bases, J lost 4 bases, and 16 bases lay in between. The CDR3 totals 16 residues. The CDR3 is CASSQSAHPEVYEQYF. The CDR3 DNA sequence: TGCGCCAGCAGTCAATCGGCGCACCCGGAAGTTTACGAGCAGTACTTC.

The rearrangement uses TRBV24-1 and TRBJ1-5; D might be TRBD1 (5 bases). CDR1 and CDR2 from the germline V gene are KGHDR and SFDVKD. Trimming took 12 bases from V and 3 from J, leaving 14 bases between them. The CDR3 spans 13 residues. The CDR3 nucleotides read TGTGCCTCAGGGCCCGGCGTCAATCAGCCCCAGCATTTT. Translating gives CASGPGVNQPQHF.

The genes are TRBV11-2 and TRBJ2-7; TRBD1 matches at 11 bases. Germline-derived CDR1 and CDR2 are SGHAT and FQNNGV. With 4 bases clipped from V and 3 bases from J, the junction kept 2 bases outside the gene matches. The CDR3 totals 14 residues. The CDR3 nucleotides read TGTGCCAGCAGCTGGACAGGGGGCGACTACGAGCAGTACTTC. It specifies CASSWTGGDYEQYF.

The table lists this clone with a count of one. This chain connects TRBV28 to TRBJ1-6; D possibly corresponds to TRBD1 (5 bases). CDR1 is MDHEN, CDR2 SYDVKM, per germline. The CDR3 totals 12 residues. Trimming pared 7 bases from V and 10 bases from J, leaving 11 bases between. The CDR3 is CASTIRDSPLHF. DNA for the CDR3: TGTGCCAGCACCATTCGGGACTCACCCCTCCACTTT.

CDR3 sequence reads: CASSLRQQILSGNTIYF. CDR3 bases: TGTGCCAGCAGCTTGAGACAGCAAATCCTCTCTGGAAACACCATATATTTT. This chain links TRBV5-6 with TRBJ1-3; tentative D call: TRBD1 (5 bases). Germline assignment: CDR1 SGHDT and CDR2 YYEEEE. The CDR3 has 17 residues. V shed 1 base and J shed 0 bases, with 14 bases lying between them.

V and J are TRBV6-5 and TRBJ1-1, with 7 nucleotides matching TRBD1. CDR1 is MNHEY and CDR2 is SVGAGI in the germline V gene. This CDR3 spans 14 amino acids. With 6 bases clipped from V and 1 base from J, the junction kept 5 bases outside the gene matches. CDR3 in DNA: TGTGCCAGCAGAGCCGGGACAGCGAACACTGAAGCTTTCTTT. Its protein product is CASRAGTANTEAFF.

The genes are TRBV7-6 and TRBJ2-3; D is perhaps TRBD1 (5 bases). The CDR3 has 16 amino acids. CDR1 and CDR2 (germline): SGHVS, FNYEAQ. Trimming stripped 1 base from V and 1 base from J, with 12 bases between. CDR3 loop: CASSLDLDIGTDTQYF. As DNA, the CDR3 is TGTGCCAGCAGCTTAGATTTGGACATCGGCACAGATACGCAGTATTTT. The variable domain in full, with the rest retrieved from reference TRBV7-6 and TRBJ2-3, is GAGVSQSPRYKVTKRGQDVALRCDPISGHVSLYWYRQALGQGPEFLTYFNYEAQQDKSGLPNDRFSAERPEGSISTLTIQRTEQRDSAMYRCASSLDLDIGTDTQYFGPGTRLTVL.

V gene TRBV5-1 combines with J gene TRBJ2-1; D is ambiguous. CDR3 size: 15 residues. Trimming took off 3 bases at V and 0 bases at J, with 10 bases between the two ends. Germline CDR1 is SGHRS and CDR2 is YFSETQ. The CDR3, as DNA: TGCGCCAGCAGCTCCCCCCAGAGCTCCTACAATGAGCAGTTCTTC. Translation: CASSSPQSSYNEQFF.

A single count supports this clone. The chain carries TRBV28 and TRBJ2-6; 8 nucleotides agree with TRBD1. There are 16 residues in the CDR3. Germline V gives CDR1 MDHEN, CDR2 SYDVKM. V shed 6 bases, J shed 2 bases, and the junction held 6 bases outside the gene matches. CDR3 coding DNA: TGTGCCAGCAGGACACAGGGGGACGCTGGGGCCAACGTCCTGACTTTC. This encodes CASRTQGDAGANVLTF.

CDR3 protein: CASSRRGGPHGYTF. CDR3 nucleotides: TGTGCCAGCAGCCGGAGGGGCGGCCCCCATGGCTACACCTTC. The chain is built from TRBV3-1 (or the pseudogene TRBV3-2) and TRBJ1-2; D is possibly TRBD1 (5 bases). CDR1 is LGHDT and CDR2 is YNNKEL in the germline V gene (reference sequence). The CDR3 is 14 amino acids. V was pared by 4 bases and J by 6 bases, with 15 bases between.

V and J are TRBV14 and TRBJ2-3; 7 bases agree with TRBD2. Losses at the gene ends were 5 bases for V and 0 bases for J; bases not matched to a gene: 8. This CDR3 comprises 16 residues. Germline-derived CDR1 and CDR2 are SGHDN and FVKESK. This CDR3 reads CASSRALAVSTDTQYF. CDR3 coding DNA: TGTGCCAGCAGCAGGGCCCTAGCGGTGAGCACAGATACGCAGTATTTT.

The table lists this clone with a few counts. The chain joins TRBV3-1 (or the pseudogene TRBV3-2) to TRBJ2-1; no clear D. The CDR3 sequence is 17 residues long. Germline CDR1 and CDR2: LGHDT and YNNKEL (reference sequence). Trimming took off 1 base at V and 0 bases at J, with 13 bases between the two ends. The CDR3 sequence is CASSQAAKNSSYNEQFF. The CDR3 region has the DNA TGTGCCAGCAGCCAAGCCGCAAAGAACAGCTCCTACAATGAGCAGTTCTTC.

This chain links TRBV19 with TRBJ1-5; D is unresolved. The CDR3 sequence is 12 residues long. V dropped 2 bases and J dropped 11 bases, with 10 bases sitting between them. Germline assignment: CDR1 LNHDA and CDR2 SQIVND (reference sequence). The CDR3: CASSISTSSQHF. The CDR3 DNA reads TGTGCCAGTAGTATAAGTACGTCCTCCCAGCATTTT.

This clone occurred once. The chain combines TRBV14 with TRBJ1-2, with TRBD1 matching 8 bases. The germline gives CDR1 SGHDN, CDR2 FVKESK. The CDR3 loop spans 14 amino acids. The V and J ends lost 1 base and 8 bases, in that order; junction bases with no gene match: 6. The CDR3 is CASSQAAGGQGYTF. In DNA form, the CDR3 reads TGTGCCAGCAGCCAAGCGGCAGGGGGCCAGGGCTACACCTTC.

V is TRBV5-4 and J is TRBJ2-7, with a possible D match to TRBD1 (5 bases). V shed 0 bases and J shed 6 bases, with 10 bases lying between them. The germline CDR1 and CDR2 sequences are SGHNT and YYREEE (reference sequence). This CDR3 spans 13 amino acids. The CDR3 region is CASSLVAGAEQYF. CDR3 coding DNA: TGTGCCAGCAGCTTGGTGGCTGGGGCCGAGCAGTACTTC.

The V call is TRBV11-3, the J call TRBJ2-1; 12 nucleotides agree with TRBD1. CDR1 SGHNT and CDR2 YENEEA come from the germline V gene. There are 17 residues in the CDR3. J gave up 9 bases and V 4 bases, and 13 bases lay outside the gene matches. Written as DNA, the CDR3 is TGTGCCAGCAGCTGGACACCGGGACAGGGGGCGGATAGTGAGCAGTTCTTC. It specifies CASSWTPGQGADSEQFF.

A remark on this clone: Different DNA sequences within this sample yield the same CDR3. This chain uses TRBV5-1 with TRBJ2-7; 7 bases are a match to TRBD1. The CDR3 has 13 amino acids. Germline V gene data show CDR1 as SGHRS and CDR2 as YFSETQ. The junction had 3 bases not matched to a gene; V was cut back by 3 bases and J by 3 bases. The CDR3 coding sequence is TGCGCCAGCAGCTCGGGACAGTTCTACGAGCAGTACTTC. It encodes CASSSGQFYEQYF. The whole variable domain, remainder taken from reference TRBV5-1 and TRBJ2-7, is KAGVTQTPRYLIKTRGQQVTLSCSPISGHRSVSWYQQTPGQGLQFLFEYFSETQRNKGNFPGRFSGRQFSNSRSEMNVSTLELGDSALYLCASSSGQFYEQYFGPGTRLTVT.

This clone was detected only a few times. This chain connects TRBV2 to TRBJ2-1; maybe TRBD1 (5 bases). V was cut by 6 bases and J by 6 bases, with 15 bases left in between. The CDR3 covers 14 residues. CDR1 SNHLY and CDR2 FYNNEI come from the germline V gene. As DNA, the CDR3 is TGTGCCAGCAGCCGACAGAAAGATGTCAATGAGCAGTTCTTC. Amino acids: CASSRQKDVNEQFF.

The CDR3 protein is CSVRGGTGGDYEQYF. Here the CDR3 DNA reads TGCAGCGTTAGAGGAGGGACAGGGGGCGACTACGAGCAGTACTTC. The chain has TRBV29-1 and TRBJ2-7; 12 nucleotides match TRBD1. Looked up from germline, CDR1 is SQVTM and CDR2 is ANQGSEA. The CDR3 sequence is 15 residues long. V lost 5 bases, J lost 3 bases, and 8 bases stayed unmatched.

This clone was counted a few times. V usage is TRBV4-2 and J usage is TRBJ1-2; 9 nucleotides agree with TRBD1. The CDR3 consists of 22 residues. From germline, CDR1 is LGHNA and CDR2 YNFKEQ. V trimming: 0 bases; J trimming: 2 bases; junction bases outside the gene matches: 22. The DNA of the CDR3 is TGTGCCAGCAGCCAAGATATCCCGGACAGGGGATTCGGAACTTCGAGGAACTATGGCTACACCTTC. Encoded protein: CASSQDIPDRGFGTSRNYGYTF.

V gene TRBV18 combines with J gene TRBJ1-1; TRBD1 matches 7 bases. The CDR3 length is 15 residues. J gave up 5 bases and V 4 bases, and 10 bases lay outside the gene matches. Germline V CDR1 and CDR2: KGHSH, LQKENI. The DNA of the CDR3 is TGTGCCAGCTCACGATCGACAGGGCCCGAGACTGAAGCTTTCTTT. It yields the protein CASSRSTGPETEAFF.

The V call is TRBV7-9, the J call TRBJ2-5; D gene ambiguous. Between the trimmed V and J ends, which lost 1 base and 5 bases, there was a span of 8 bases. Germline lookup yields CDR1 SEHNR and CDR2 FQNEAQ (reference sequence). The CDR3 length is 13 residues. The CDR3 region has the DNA TGTGCCAGCAGCTTAGTGGCCGTGGAGACCCAGTACTTC. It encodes CASSLVAVETQYF.

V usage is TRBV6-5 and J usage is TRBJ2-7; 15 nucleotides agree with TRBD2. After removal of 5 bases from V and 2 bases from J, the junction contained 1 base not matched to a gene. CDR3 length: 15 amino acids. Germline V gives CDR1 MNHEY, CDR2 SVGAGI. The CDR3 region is CASSRTSGGAYEQYF. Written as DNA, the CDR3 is TGTGCCAGCAGTCGGACTAGCGGGGGGGCCTACGAGCAGTACTTC.

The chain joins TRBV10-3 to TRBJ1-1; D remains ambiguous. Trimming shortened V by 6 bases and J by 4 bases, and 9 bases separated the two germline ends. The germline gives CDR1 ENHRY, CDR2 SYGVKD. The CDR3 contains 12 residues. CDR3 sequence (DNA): TGTGCCATCAGCAGCCTTGGCACTGAAGCTTTCTTT. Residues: CAISSLGTEAFF.

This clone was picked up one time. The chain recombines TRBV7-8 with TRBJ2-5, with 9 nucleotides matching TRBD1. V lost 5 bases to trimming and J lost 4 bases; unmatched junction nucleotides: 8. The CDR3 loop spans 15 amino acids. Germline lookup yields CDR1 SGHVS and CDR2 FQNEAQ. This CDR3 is CASSPSLTGGETQYF. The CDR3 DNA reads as TGTGCCAGCAGCCCCAGCCTGACAGGGGGAGAGACCCAGTACTTC.

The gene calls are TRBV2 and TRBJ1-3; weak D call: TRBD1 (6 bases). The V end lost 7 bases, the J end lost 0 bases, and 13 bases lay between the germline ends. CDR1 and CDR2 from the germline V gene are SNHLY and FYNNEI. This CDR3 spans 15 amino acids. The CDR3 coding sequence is TGTGCCAGCAAAGACAGGCCATACTCTGGAAACACCATATATTTT. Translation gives CASKDRPYSGNTIYF.

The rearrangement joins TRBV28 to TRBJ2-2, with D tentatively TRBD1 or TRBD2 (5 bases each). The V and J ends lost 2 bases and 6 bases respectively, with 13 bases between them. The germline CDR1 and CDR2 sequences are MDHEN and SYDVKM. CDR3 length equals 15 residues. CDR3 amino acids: CASSLMRGDPGELFF. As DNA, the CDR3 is TGTGCCAGCAGTTTAATGAGGGGTGATCCCGGGGAGCTGTTTTTT.